One and the same sample provided the 3 T cell receptor beta chains below, sequenced in a study of neurological immune-mediated disorders (dated by TCRdb to between 2017 and 2020). Library preparation employed 5' RACE. The run used an Illumina HiSeq 2500. The raw public reads went through TCRdb reprocessing: fastp at Q25, MiXCR clone calling, in-frame beta chains kept. Merged by CDR3 protein, the rows form single entries marked with the most common genes and DNA. This sample gives 30,000 to 35,000 distinct CDR3 sequences in total; 4% of them show up just once. The ten top clones hold around a quarter of the sample. Sequencing used CD4+ T cells from blood. The receptors come from a woman aged 40 to 49 in good health.

There are many counts of this clonotype. The chain is built from TRBV19 and TRBJ1-1; D not resolved. The CDR3 consists of 16 residues. CDR1 is LNHDA, CDR2 SQIVND, per germline (reference sequence). Trimming stripped 8 bases from V and 4 bases from J, with 23 bases between. CDR3 sequence: CASHLGPQSSSTEAFF. The CDR3 DNA reads TGTGCCAGTCATCTAGGGCCCCAGAGCTCCAGCACTGAAGCTTTCTTT.

This clonotype was counted ten times or more. The gene calls are TRBV20-1 and TRBJ2-1, with D unresolved. Germline-derived CDR1 and CDR2 are DFQATT and SNEGSKA (reference sequence). The CDR3 is 12 residues long. V gave up 4 bases and J gave up 8 bases, with 12 bases separating them. CDR3 coding DNA: TGCAGTGCTACCTCCGACGGGTATGAGCAGTTCTTC. Encoded protein: CSATSDGYEQFF.

The sample holds many counts of this clonotype. This chain connects TRBV7-6 to TRBJ1-6, with D unclear. The CDR3 contains 15 residues. Germline V CDR1 and CDR2: SGHVS, FNYEAQ. The V and J ends lost 5 bases and 3 bases respectively, with 11 bases between them. The CDR3 DNA reads TGTGCCAGCAGCCGAGGCAGAGTCTATAATTCACCCCTCCACTTT. Protein sequence: CASSRGRVYNSPLHF.